The rows below give T cell receptor beta chains drawn from one sample of a study of OX40 agonist ivuxolimab in advanced cancers. Using immunoSEQ multiplex PCR, the repertoire was profiled, and TCRdb retains in-frame clones only, with some absent. Here the sample spans tens of thousands of clones, about 85% being singletons. This specimen consisted of CD4+ or CD8+ T cells sorted from blood, obtained in a trial of the OX40 agonist ivuxolimab. The receptors stem from an adult with an advanced solid tumor such as melanoma, head and neck, liver or kidney cancer. CDR3s include the opening cysteine and the closing phenylalanine or tryptophan. Each record gives: clone size, J gene, V gene, D gene, CDR3 protein, CDR3 DNA. The D gene is left open where the match is weak. Clone sizes are given selectively: once, few, many, or a class where the clone is expanded.

clone size: few; J gene: TRBJ2-5; V gene: TRBV28; D gene: TRBD2; CDR3 protein: CASSLGGASGGQETQYF; CDR3 DNA: TGTGCCAGCAGTTTAGGGGGCGCTAGCGGGGGCCAAGAGACCCAGTACTTC
clone size: few; J gene: TRBJ1-4; V gene: TRBV4-2; D gene: .; CDR3 protein: CASSLNQGTNNEKLFF; CDR3 DNA: TGTGCCAGCAGCCTCAACCAGGGGACCAATAATGAAAAACTGTTTTTT
clone size: .; J gene: TRBJ1-2; V gene: TRBV6-5; D gene: .; CDR3 protein: CASSYLTDTLSF; CDR3 DNA: TGTGCCAGCAGTTACCTTACGGACACCTTGAGCTTC
clone size: once; J gene: TRBJ2-1; V gene: TRBV14; D gene: TRBD2; CDR3 protein: CASSQGLAINVGEQFF; CDR3 DNA: TGTGCCAGCAGCCAAGGACTAGCGATTAATGTAGGTGAGCAGTTCTTC
clone size: .; J gene: TRBJ1-5; V gene: TRBV19; D gene: TRBD1; CDR3 protein: CASSSGTGFQPQHF; CDR3 DNA: TGTGCCAGTAGTAGTGGGACAGGCTTTCAGCCCCAGCATTTT
clone size: .; J gene: TRBJ2-7; V gene: TRBV11-2; D gene: .; CDR3 protein: CASSLGRVAYEQYF; CDR3 DNA: TGTGCCAGCAGCTTAGGGAGGGTTGCCTACGAGCAGTACTTC
clone size: .; J gene: TRBJ1-5; V gene: TRBV28; D gene: .; CDR3 protein: CASRYGHSNQPQHF; CDR3 DNA: TGTGCCAGCAGATACGGACATAGCAATCAGCCCCAGCATTTT
clone size: once; J gene: TRBJ1-2; V gene: TRBV28; D gene: TRBD1; CDR3 protein: CASSLLIPTGKYGYTF; CDR3 DNA: TGTGCCAGCAGTCTACTTATTCCGACAGGGAAATATGGCTACACCTTC
clone size: .; J gene: TRBJ2-7; V gene: TRBV10-1; D gene: TRBD1; CDR3 protein: CASAQGALYEQYF; CDR3 DNA: TGCGCCAGCGCCCAGGGGGCATTGTACGAGCAGTACTTC
clone size: once; J gene: TRBJ1-1; V gene: TRBV18; D gene: TRBD1; CDR3 protein: CASSQSGGVNTEAFF; CDR3 DNA: TGTGCCAGCTCACAATCAGGGGGCGTGAACACTGAAGCTTTCTTT
clone size: .; J gene: TRBJ2-2; V gene: TRBV18; D gene: .; CDR3 protein: CASSPEAGELFF; CDR3 DNA: TGTGCCAGCTCACCCGAGGCCGGGGAGCTGTTTTTT
clone size: few; J gene: TRBJ2-5; V gene: TRBV25-1; D gene: .; CDR3 protein: CASAGAGAGETQYF; CDR3 DNA: TGTGCCAGCGCGGGGGCGGGAGCGGGTGAGACCCAGTACTTC
clone size: .; J gene: TRBJ2-7; V gene: TRBV2; D gene: .; CDR3 protein: CASKGGSYEQYF; CDR3 DNA: TGTGCCAGCAAGGGCGGCAGCTACGAGCAGTACTTC
clone size: .; J gene: TRBJ2-2; V gene: TRBV11-1; D gene: .; CDR3 protein: CASKSGSYSNTGELFF; CDR3 DNA: TGTGCCAGTAAGTCGGGGAGTTACTCGAACACCGGGGAGCTGTTTTTT
clone size: .; J gene: TRBJ2-1; V gene: TRBV7-9; D gene: TRBD1; CDR3 protein: CASSPRGLEYNEQFF; CDR3 DNA: TGTGCCAGCAGCCCCAGGGGGCTGGAGTACAATGAGCAGTTCTTC
clone size: .; J gene: TRBJ2-3; V gene: TRBV7-2; D gene: TRBD1; CDR3 protein: CASSAGGSTDTQYF; CDR3 DNA: TGTGCCAGCAGCGCAGGGGGCTCGACAGATACGCAGTATTTT
clone size: .; J gene: TRBJ1-2; V gene: TRBV29-1; D gene: .; CDR3 protein: CSVGPADYGYTF; CDR3 DNA: TGCAGCGTTGGGCCAGCCGACTATGGCTACACCTTC
clone size: .; J gene: TRBJ2-5; V gene: TRBV5-1; D gene: TRBD1; CDR3 protein: CASSQTGQGAYETQYF; CDR3 DNA: TGCGCCAGCAGCCAGACGGGACAGGGGGCATACGAGACCCAGTACTTC
clone size: once; J gene: TRBJ2-1; V gene: TRBV4-3; D gene: TRBD2; CDR3 protein: CASSQPGTSAHNEQFF; CDR3 DNA: TGCGCCAGCAGCCAACCGGGGACTAGCGCCCACAATGAGCAGTTCTTC
clone size: .; J gene: TRBJ2-5; V gene: TRBV14; D gene: .; CDR3 protein: CASGSNGGWETQYF; CDR3 DNA: TGTGCCAGTGGATCTAACGGGGGCTGGGAGACCCAGTACTTC
clone size: .; J gene: TRBJ1-2; V gene: TRBV5-1; D gene: TRBD1; CDR3 protein: CASSLGGTGSYTF; CDR3 DNA: TGCGCCAGCAGCTTGGGCGGGACAGGAAGCTACACCTTC
clone size: few; J gene: TRBJ1-5; V gene: TRBV19; D gene: .; CDR3 protein: CAVRGPLSNQPQHF; CDR3 DNA: TGTGCCGTAAGGGGTCCCCTTAGCAATCAGCCCCAGCATTTT
clone size: few; J gene: TRBJ2-6; V gene: TRBV5-1; D gene: .; CDR3 protein: CASLREPSGANVLTF; CDR3 DNA: TGCGCCAGCCTAAGGGAGCCCTCTGGGGCCAACGTCCTGACTTTC
clone size: .; J gene: TRBJ2-5; V gene: TRBV5-4; D gene: .; CDR3 protein: CASSLPTKQETQYF; CDR3 DNA: TGTGCCAGCAGCCTGCCCACAAAACAAGAGACCCAGTACTTC
clone size: .; J gene: TRBJ2-5; V gene: TRBV5-8; D gene: TRBD2; CDR3 protein: CASTFGLAGGQETQYF; CDR3 DNA: TGTGCCAGCACTTTCGGACTAGCGGGAGGCCAAGAGACCCAGTACTTC
clone size: .; J gene: TRBJ2-2; V gene: TRBV28; D gene: TRBD1; CDR3 protein: CASRPAGTGNTGELFF; CDR3 DNA: TGTGCCAGCAGGCCTGCCGGGACAGGGAACACCGGGGAGCTGTTTTTT
clone size: once; J gene: TRBJ1-1; V gene: TRBV28; D gene: .; CDR3 protein: CASSLPRNTEAFF; CDR3 DNA: TGTGCCAGCAGCCTTCCAAGGAACACTGAAGCTTTCTTT
clone size: .; J gene: TRBJ2-1; V gene: TRBV11-3; D gene: TRBD1; CDR3 protein: CASSTGVGWDEQFF; CDR3 DNA: TGTGCCAGCAGCACAGGGGTGGGATGGGATGAGCAGTTCTTC